This is a list of T cell receptor beta chains from one sample in a study of OX40 agonist ivuxolimab in advanced cancers. TCRdb's table, derived via immunoSEQ multiplex PCR, lists solely in-frame clones and lacks some. The table has about 59,000 clones, roughly 85% seen once. Sequencing was performed on CD4+ or CD8+ T cells sorted from blood, taken in a trial of the OX40 agonist ivuxolimab. The source of these receptors is an adult with an advanced solid tumor such as melanoma, head and neck, liver or kidney cancer. Both conserved end residues are part of each CDR3. Fields, in order: J gene, CDR3 length, V gene, CDR3 protein.

J gene: TRBJ1-3; CDR3 length: 15; V gene: TRBV6-1; CDR3 protein: CASSEGWGLGNTIYF
J gene: TRBJ2-7; CDR3 length: 17; V gene: TRBV5-4; CDR3 protein: CASSPGLAGGPGYEQYF
J gene: TRBJ2-3; CDR3 length: 14; V gene: TRBV25-1; CDR3 protein: CASSELLAEAPQYF
J gene: TRBJ1-3; CDR3 length: 13; V gene: TRBV29-1; CDR3 protein: CSVDAVSGNTIYF
J gene: -; CDR3 length: 15; V gene: TRBV9; CDR3 protein: CASSPLGQGVHEQYF
J gene: TRBJ2-1; CDR3 length: 15; V gene: TRBV5-1; CDR3 protein: CASSLTGDPYNEQFF
J gene: TRBJ1-1; CDR3 length: 12; V gene: TRBV10-1; CDR3 protein: CASSDLNTEAFF
J gene: TRBJ1-4; CDR3 length: 14; V gene: TRBV7-9; CDR3 protein: CASSFQDANEKLFF
J gene: TRBJ2-3; CDR3 length: 13; V gene: TRBV7-2; CDR3 protein: CASQNSGSDTQYF
J gene: -; CDR3 length: 12; V gene: TRBV7-9; CDR3 protein: CASSPTGFEQYF
J gene: TRBJ1-2; CDR3 length: 15; V gene: TRBV9; CDR3 protein: CASSATFRGGNGYTF
J gene: TRBJ1-5; CDR3 length: 14; V gene: TRBV6-1; CDR3 protein: CASSEFAGNQPQHF
J gene: TRBJ2-2; CDR3 length: 14; V gene: TRBV7-9; CDR3 protein: CASSLFGNTGELFF
J gene: TRBJ1-2; CDR3 length: 16; V gene: TRBV4-1; CDR3 protein: CASSQPTDRVVYGYTF
J gene: TRBJ2-1; CDR3 length: 15; V gene: TRBV9; CDR3 protein: CASSVVVEGGNEQFF
J gene: TRBJ2-5; CDR3 length: 15; V gene: TRBV10-1; CDR3 protein: CASSEGSGAQETQYF
J gene: TRBJ2-1; CDR3 length: 16; V gene: TRBV5-4; CDR3 protein: CASSRSLAGGRNEQFF
J gene: TRBJ2-1; CDR3 length: 19; V gene: TRBV28; CDR3 protein: CASSLSGLAGAKWHNEQFF
J gene: TRBJ2-1; CDR3 length: 14; V gene: TRBV6-1; CDR3 protein: CASSAAGVYNEQFF
J gene: TRBJ2-2; CDR3 length: 17; V gene: TRBV9; CDR3 protein: CASSDPSGGANTGELFF
J gene: TRBJ1-5; CDR3 length: 13; V gene: TRBV6-5; CDR3 protein: CASRDGVGQPQHF
J gene: TRBJ1-4; CDR3 length: 15; V gene: TRBV5-5; CDR3 protein: CASSLSAKANEKLFF
J gene: TRBJ2-7; CDR3 length: 12; V gene: TRBV11-2; CDR3 protein: CASSLEANEQYF
J gene: TRBJ2-6; CDR3 length: 15; V gene: TRBV9; CDR3 protein: CASSVPRSGANVLTF
J gene: TRBJ2-7; CDR3 length: 14; V gene: TRBV5-1; CDR3 protein: CASSLRQGSYEQYF
J gene: TRBJ2-3; CDR3 length: 15; V gene: TRBV23-1; CDR3 protein: CASSQRGHSTDTQYF
J gene: -; CDR3 length: 12; V gene: TRBV6-6; CDR3 protein: CASSPQGYEQYF
J gene: TRBJ2-5; CDR3 length: 16; V gene: TRBV18; CDR3 protein: CASSPWDYRSQETQYF
J gene: TRBJ2-7; CDR3 length: 16; V gene: TRBV6-5; CDR3 protein: CASSYSKLAVSYEQYF
J gene: TRBJ1-2; CDR3 length: 14; V gene: TRBV5-4; CDR3 protein: CASRDRDVLYGYTF
J gene: TRBJ2-7; CDR3 length: 15; V gene: TRBV2; CDR3 protein: CASSEIAVSSYEQYF
J gene: TRBJ2-5; CDR3 length: 15; V gene: TRBV7-6; CDR3 protein: CASSLRDRVQETQYF
J gene: TRBJ2-1; CDR3 length: 15; V gene: TRBV2; CDR3 protein: CASTQDRASYNEQFF
J gene: TRBJ2-1; CDR3 length: 15; V gene: TRBV7-9; CDR3 protein: CASSLEGAPWDEQFF
J gene: TRBJ1-2; CDR3 length: 16; V gene: TRBV6-6; CDR3 protein: CASSYFGRGDSYGYTF
J gene: TRBJ2-6; CDR3 length: 15; V gene: TRBV6-1; CDR3 protein: CASTEGGLGANVLTF
J gene: TRBJ2-2; CDR3 length: 14; V gene: TRBV7-9; CDR3 protein: CASVRTANTGELFF
J gene: TRBJ2-7; CDR3 length: 15; V gene: TRBV29-1; CDR3 protein: CSVEAPAGGFYEQYF
J gene: TRBJ2-4; CDR3 length: 13; V gene: TRBV6-1; CDR3 protein: CASSGRPGQGQYF
J gene: TRBJ1-6; CDR3 length: 15; V gene: TRBV6-6; CDR3 protein: CASRRPGSIDSPLHF
J gene: TRBJ2-5; CDR3 length: 14; V gene: TRBV2; CDR3 protein: CASSRDRGRETQYF
J gene: TRBJ1-6; CDR3 length: 15; V gene: TRBV21-1; CDR3 protein: CASSRPSGRNSPLHF
J gene: TRBJ2-5; CDR3 length: 15; V gene: TRBV9; CDR3 protein: CASSVGTLAQETQYF
J gene: TRBJ2-1; CDR3 length: 15; V gene: TRBV7-9; CDR3 protein: CASTTTGRTVGEQFF
J gene: TRBJ2-7; CDR3 length: 14; V gene: TRBV28; CDR3 protein: CASSLSASGREQYF
J gene: TRBJ2-3; CDR3 length: 15; V gene: TRBV21-1; CDR3 protein: CASSPRTVSPDTQYF
J gene: TRBJ1-2; CDR3 length: 15; V gene: TRBV5-4; CDR3 protein: CASSLDPGTIYGYTF
J gene: TRBJ2-5; CDR3 length: 15; V gene: TRBV6-1; CDR3 protein: CASRLGQGDPETQYF
J gene: TRBJ1-5; CDR3 length: 15; V gene: TRBV5-5; CDR3 protein: CASSLAGVEGQPQHF